Shown below are 29 T cell receptor beta chains from a single sample sequenced in a study of blood T cell repertoires in COVID-19. Here immunoSEQ multiplex PCR was the method, and the copy in TCRdb shows in-frame clones only, minus some. The sample contains around 200,000 clones, more than 75% of which appear only once. Sample: peripheral blood. The receptors were sampled from a man aged 35-49 years with active or convalescent COVID-19.

V is TRBV10-3 and J is TRBJ1-5; tentative D call: TRBD1 (6 bases). Germline V gene sequence: CDR1 ENHRY, CDR2 SYGVKD. The CDR3 is 12 amino acids. The V gene lost 8 bases and the J gene lost 3 bases, with 8 bases spanning the gap. This chain's CDR3 is CAIGQNNQPQHF. CDR3 nucleotides: TGTGCCATCGGACAGAACAATCAGCCCCAGCATTTT.

The chain has TRBV6-1 and TRBJ1-2; TRBD1 is a possible D gene (5 bases). The V end lost 0 bases, the J end lost 4 bases, and 9 bases lay between the germline ends. CDR1 is MNHNS, CDR2 SASEGT, per germline. The CDR3 sequence is 14 residues long. The CDR3 loop reads CASSEAWGFYGYTF. The CDR3 DNA reads TGTGCCAGCAGTGAAGCGTGGGGCTTCTATGGCTACACCTTC.

The chain carries TRBV7-9 and TRBJ2-7, with 9 bases matching TRBD1. The J segment lost 4 bases and the V segment lost 2 bases, leaving 6 bases of the junction unmatched. The CDR3 extends over 15 amino acids. Germline V gene data show CDR1 as SEHNR and CDR2 as FQNEAQ (reference sequence). The CDR3 sequence is CASSLPGQGLYEQYF. The CDR3 DNA sequence: TGTGCCAGCAGCTTACCGGGACAGGGCTTGTACGAGCAGTACTTC.

The rearrangement joins TRBV6-1 to TRBJ2-3; tentatively, D is TRBD1 (5 bases). The CDR3 covers 14 residues. Trimming took 2 bases from V and 4 from J, leaving 10 bases between them. CDR1 and CDR2 from the germline V gene are MNHNS and SASEGT. The CDR3, as DNA: TGTGCCAGCAGTGAAACTACAGGATCAGATACGCAGTATTTT. Translating it yields CASSETTGSDTQYF.

The chain uses TRBV7-9 and TRBJ2-7; TRBD2 matches at 7 bases. Germline V gene data show CDR1 as SEHNR and CDR2 as FQNEAQ (reference sequence). The CDR3 sequence is 14 residues long. V lost 4 bases and J lost 3; bases outside the gene matches: 6. In nucleotides, the CDR3 is TGTGCCAGCAGCTCAGAAGCGGGGTTCTACGAGCAGTACTTC. Translating it yields CASSSEAGFYEQYF. The variable domain in full, with the rest retrieved from reference TRBV7-9 and TRBJ2-7, is DTGVSQNPRHKITKRGQNVTFRCDPISEHNRLYWYRQTLGQGPEFLTYFQNEAQLEKSRLLSDRFSAERPKGSFSTLEIQRTEQGDSAMYLCASSSEAGFYEQYFGPGTRLTVT.

The chain carries TRBV30 and TRBJ1-5; tentative D call: TRBD1 (6 bases). This CDR3 is built from 15 residues. Germline assignment: CDR1 GTSNPN and CDR2 SVGIG (reference sequence). V dropped 0 bases and J dropped 3 bases, with 12 bases sitting between them. CDR3 sequence (DNA): TGTGCCTGGAGTGTAGGAGCAGGGGACAATCAGCCCCAGCATTTT. Translating gives CAWSVGAGDNQPQHF.

The V gene is TRBV29-1, the J gene TRBJ1-5; D unclear. Looked up from germline, CDR1 is SQVTM and CDR2 is ANQGSEA. The CDR3 covers 13 residues. V was shortened by 5 bases and J by 3 bases, with 11 bases between the two germline ends. In nucleotides, the CDR3 is TGCAGCGTTAAAGTAGAACTCAATCAGCCCCAGCATTTT. Translating gives CSVKVELNQPQHF.

The chain couples TRBV3-1 (or the pseudogene TRBV3-2) to TRBJ1-4; D gene uncertain. CDR1 and CDR2 from the germline V gene are LGHDT and YNNKEL (reference sequence). Trimming cost V 2 bases and J 8 bases, with 15 bases left between them. The CDR3 is made up of 15 amino acids. CDR3 bases: TGTGCCAGCAGCCAACTAAGTGGGCGAGGGGAAAAACTGTTTTTT. It specifies CASSQLSGRGEKLFF.

The chain has TRBV7-8 and TRBJ1-2; D possibly corresponds to TRBD1 (6 bases). Germline CDR1 SGHVS, CDR2 FQNEAQ. V was shortened by 3 bases and J by 5 bases, with 16 bases between the two germline ends. This CDR3 contains 15 residues. This chain's CDR3 is CASSFGDRPTYGYTF. CDR3 bases: TGTGCCAGCAGCTTTGGCGACAGGCCCACTTATGGCTACACCTTC.

This rearrangement joins TRBV5-4 to TRBJ2-3, with 8 bases aligning to TRBD2. CDR1 is SGHNT and CDR2 is YYREEE in the germline V gene (reference sequence). The V segment lost 4 bases and the J segment 2 bases; nucleotides outside the gene matches: 3. The CDR3 is 14 amino acids. The CDR3 DNA sequence: TGTGCCAGCAGCAGCGGGGGAGTCACAGATACGCAGTATTTT. It codes for CASSSGGVTDTQYF.

The chain combines TRBV18 with TRBJ2-7; D perhaps matches TRBD1 (5 bases). V shed 2 bases and J shed 2 bases, with 13 bases lying between them. Germline V gene data show CDR1 as KGHSH and CDR2 as LQKENI. The CDR3 is made up of 15 amino acids. The CDR3 is CASSPSQGGTYEQYF. CDR3 bases: TGTGCCAGCTCACCATCCCAGGGCGGAACCTACGAGCAGTACTTC.

This chain connects TRBV30 to TRBJ1-1; 9 nucleotides line up with TRBD1. CDR1 GTSNPN and CDR2 SVGIG come from the germline V gene (reference sequence). J was trimmed by 2 bases and V by 2 bases; bases with no gene match: 3. The CDR3 runs 14 residues. CDR3 in amino acids: CAWSTGQGNTEAFF. The CDR3 DNA reads as TGTGCCTGGAGTACGGGACAGGGAAACACTGAAGCTTTCTTT.

This clone has just a few counts. J is TRBJ1-4 and V is TRBV28; D is possibly TRBD1 (5 bases). The CDR3 sequence is 16 residues long. Trimming shortened V by 7 bases and J by 4 bases, and 19 bases separated the two germline ends. CDR1 MDHEN and CDR2 SYDVKM come from the germline V gene. The DNA for the CDR3 is TGTGCCAGCACCCCTGCAGCGGGGCTTGGTAATGAAAAACTGTTTTTT. Protein: CASTPAAGLGNEKLFF.

The V and J genes are TRBV20-1 and TRBJ2-4; the D is unclear. CDR3 size: 11 residues. The ends were cut back, 5 bases at V and 5 bases at J, with 7 bases in the middle. Germline V lookup: CDR1 DFQATT, CDR2 SNEGSKA (reference sequence). CDR3 DNA sequence: TGCAGTGCTCCTTATCAAAACATTCAGTACTTC. Residues: CSAPYQNIQYF.

This chain links TRBV30 with TRBJ2-5, with 10 bases identical to TRBD2. After removal of 4 bases from V and 6 bases from J, the junction contained 14 bases not matched to a gene. The CDR3 is made up of 16 amino acids. Germline loops: CDR1 GTSNPN, CDR2 SVGIG (reference sequence). In nucleotides, the CDR3 is TGTGCCTGGAAGAGCGGGGGGGCGTTTCCGACCCAGACCCAGTACTTC. It translates to CAWKSGGAFPTQTQYF.

The rearrangement joins TRBV5-6 to TRBJ1-2; TRBD1 might be the D (6 bases). CDR3 length: 15 residues. V was clipped by 4 bases and J by 5 bases, with 18 bases between them. Germline V gene data show CDR1 as SGHDT and CDR2 as YYEEEE. CDR3 in amino acids: CASSLYRELWYGYTF. In DNA, the CDR3 is TGTGCCAGCAGCCTATACAGGGAGTTATGGTATGGCTACACCTTC.

This clone was observed a handful of times. The J gene is TRBJ1-2, the V gene TRBV27; no reliable D call. Germline V gene sequence: CDR1 MNHEY, CDR2 SMNVEV (reference sequence). This CDR3 contains 13 residues. Between the trimmed V and J ends, which lost 2 bases and 2 bases, there was a span of 6 bases. The CDR3 is CASSLRGNYGYTF. The CDR3 DNA is TGTGCCAGCAGTTTACGGGGAAACTATGGCTACACCTTC.

The chain recombines TRBV7-2 with TRBJ1-1; no clear D gene. CDR1 and CDR2 from the germline V gene are SGHTA and FQGNSA. This CDR3 contains 12 residues. Trimming removed 6 bases from V and 5 bases from J, with 10 bases in between. The CDR3 loop is CASRNRGTEAFF. The CDR3 DNA is TGTGCCAGCAGAAACCGCGGGACTGAAGCTTTCTTT.

V and J are TRBV29-1 and TRBJ2-7; 13 positions agree with TRBD2. Germline V gives CDR1 SQVTM, CDR2 ANQGSEA. The CDR3 extends over 14 amino acids. With 6 bases clipped from V and 4 bases from J, the junction kept 6 bases outside the gene matches. The CDR3 nucleotides are TGCAGCGTGGAAACTAGCGGGGGGGCGTACGAGCAGTACTTC. This sequence encodes CSVETSGGAYEQYF.

This clone has a handful of counts. This chain links TRBV14 with TRBJ1-5; 7 nucleotides align to TRBD1. The ends lost 8 bases at V and 2 bases at J; junction bases unmatched: 0. The CDR3 is 12 amino acids. Germline values: CDR1 SGHDN, CDR2 FVKESK. The CDR3 sequence is CASQGGNQPQHF. CDR3 sequence (DNA): TGTGCCAGCCAGGGGGGCAATCAGCCCCAGCATTTT.

J is TRBJ2-7 and V is TRBV4-1; TRBD2 matches 8 bases. The germline V gene encodes CDR1 MGHRA and CDR2 YSYEKL. This CDR3 is 15 amino acids long. With V trimmed by 0 bases and J by 0 bases, 1 base remained unmatched. CDR3 residues: CASSQDGTSSYEQYF. DNA of the CDR3: TGCGCCAGCAGCCAAGATGGGACTAGCTCCTACGAGCAGTACTTC.

V is TRBV19 and J is TRBJ2-1; tentatively, D is TRBD2 (5 bases). Looked up from germline, CDR1 is LNHDA and CDR2 is SQIVND (reference sequence). This CDR3 has 15 residues. V was pared by 5 bases and J by 7 bases, with 18 bases between. DNA for the CDR3: TGTGCCAGTAGTCACAGACTCCGTACGGGGAATGAGCAGTTCTTC. Its protein is CASSHRLRTGNEQFF. The full variable domain, its missing parts supplied by reference TRBV19 and TRBJ2-1, is DGGITQSPKYLFRKEGQNVTLSCEQNLNHDAMYWYRQDPGQGLRLIYYSQIVNDFQKGDIAEGYSVSREKKESFPLTVTSAQKNPTAFYLCASSHRLRTGNEQFFGPGTRLTVL.

The rearrangement uses TRBV7-9 and TRBJ2-5, with unresolved D. Germline V lookup: CDR1 SEHNR, CDR2 FQNEAQ (reference sequence). V lost 5 bases to trimming and J lost 6 bases, with 7 bases between them. The CDR3 runs 11 residues. CDR3 region: CASSPIQTQYF. DNA of the CDR3: TGTGCCAGCAGCCCTATCCAGACCCAGTACTTC.

V gene TRBV19 combines with J gene TRBJ1-5; a weak D match, TRBD1 (5 bases). Per the germline V gene, CDR1 is LNHDA and CDR2 is SQIVND (reference sequence). The CDR3 spans 15 residues. With 5 bases removed from V and 5 bases from J, the gap between germline ends came to 16 bases. For the CDR3, the DNA is TGTGCCAGTAGTCCCCACGACAGCTTCGATCAGCCCCAGCATTTT. As protein: CASSPHDSFDQPQHF.

The V gene is TRBV3-1 (or the pseudogene TRBV3-2), the J gene TRBJ2-7; 10 nucleotides align to TRBD2. After removal of 4 bases from V and 10 bases from J, the junction contained 4 bases not matched to a gene. Germline V gives CDR1 LGHDT, CDR2 YNNKEL (reference sequence). The CDR3 contains 12 residues. CDR3 loop: CASSLSGGGQYF. In DNA, the CDR3 is TGTGCCAGCAGCCTCAGCGGGGGGGGACAGTACTTC.

This clone came up once. V and J are TRBV6-5 and TRBJ1-1, with D tentatively TRBD1 (5 bases). The germline gives CDR1 MNHEY, CDR2 SVGAGI. V was cut by 8 bases and J by 4 bases, with 20 bases left in between. The CDR3 runs to 15 residues. CDR3 sequence (DNA): TGTGCCAGCCTCGGGAGGGGCCTGGGGGGCACTGAAGCTTTCTTT. Protein product: CASLGRGLGGTEAFF.

This chain's CDR3 is CSVVGGNYEQYF. The CDR3 region has the DNA TGCAGCGTTGTCGGGGGGAACTACGAGCAGTACTTC. The chain recombines TRBV29-1 with TRBJ2-7, with TRBD2 matching 7 bases. This CDR3 is built from 12 residues. Losses at the gene ends were 4 bases for V and 3 bases for J; bases not matched to a gene: 3. CDR1 and CDR2 (germline): SQVTM, ANQGSEA.

CDR3 loop: CSVAGFNEQFF. The CDR3 nucleotides are TGCAGCGTTGCGGGTTTCAATGAGCAGTTCTTC. The chain carries TRBV29-1 and TRBJ2-1; D gene ambiguous. Germline CDR1 reads SQVTM; CDR2 reads ANQGSEA. Deletions cut 4 bases from V and 6 bases from J, with 7 bases between. The length of the CDR3 is 11 residues.

This clone turned up a few times. This chain links TRBV11-2 with TRBJ1-1, with a possible D match to TRBD1 (5 bases). Trimming took off 5 bases at V and 4 bases at J, with 14 bases between the two ends. The CDR3 totals 14 residues. CDR1 and CDR2 (germline): SGHAT, FQNNGV. The CDR3 sequence: CASSRTLGGTEAFF. The DNA of the CDR3 is TGTGCCAGCAGCCGGACGTTGGGGGGCACTGAAGCTTTCTTT. Full variable domain (missing parts from reference TRBV11-2 and TRBJ1-1): EAGVAQSPRYKIIEKRQSVAFWCNPISGHATLYWYQQILGQGPKLLIQFQNNGVVDDSQLPKDRFSAERLKGVDSTLKIQPAKLEDSAVYLCASSRTLGGTEAFFGQGTRLTVV.